These 11 T cell receptor beta chains share one sample of origin, sequenced in a study of OX40 agonist ivuxolimab in advanced cancers. Sequencing was performed with immunoSEQ multiplex PCR; in TCRdb, only in-frame clones are kept and a portion is missing. Of 80,000 to 100,000 clones detected, 70% to 90% appear once; the ten largest clones hold around 0.8%. This material consisted of CD4+ or CD8+ T cells sorted from blood, taken in a trial of the OX40 agonist ivuxolimab. The receptors were gathered from an adult with an advanced solid tumor such as melanoma, head and neck, liver or kidney cancer.

The chain joins TRBV6-1 to TRBJ2-6; D is unclear. With 7 bases removed from V and 4 bases from J, the gap between germline ends came to 8 bases. Per germline, CDR1 MNHNS and CDR2 SASEGT. The CDR3 runs to 13 residues. CDR3 nucleotides: TGTGCCAGCACAAGTTCCGGGGCCAACGTCCTGACTTTC. Protein: CASTSSGANVLTF.

V is TRBV27 and J is TRBJ2-2; D is possibly TRBD2 (6 bases). Germline loops: CDR1 MNHEY, CDR2 SMNVEV (reference sequence). V was trimmed by 7 bases and J by 6 bases, leaving 21 bases between them. CDR3 length equals 16 residues. In nucleotides, the CDR3 is TGTGCCAGCACCCCCCTGAAGGCGGGAATCGCCGGGGAGCTGTTTTTT. Its translation is CASTPLKAGIAGELFF.

V and J are TRBV4-1 and TRBJ2-1, with TRBD2 matching over 9 bases. After removal of 1 base from V and 5 bases from J, the junction contained 3 bases not matched to a gene. CDR1 is MGHRA, CDR2 YSYEKL, per germline. This CDR3 has 15 residues. The CDR3 DNA is TGCGCCAGCAGCCAAGGGCTAGCGGGAAACAATGAGCAGTTCTTC. Translating it yields CASSQGLAGNNEQFF.

This clone was seen only a few times. This chain joins TRBV9 and TRBJ2-5; 7 nucleotides line up with TRBD1. From germline, CDR1 is SGDLS and CDR2 YYNGEE. Unmatched junction bases numbered 2, after V lost 2 bases and J lost 1 base. This CDR3 has 14 residues. CDR3 in amino acids: CASSVDRFQETQYF. In DNA, the CDR3 is TGTGCCAGCAGCGTGGACAGGTTCCAAGAGACCCAGTACTTC. Looking up the rest from reference TRBV9 and TRBJ2-5 gives the full variable domain: DSGVTQTPKHLITATGQRVTLRCSPRSGDLSVYWYQQSLDQGLQFLIQYYNGEERAKGNILERFSAQQFPDLHSELNLSSLELGDSALYFCASSVDRFQETQYFGPGTRLLVL.

V usage is TRBV28 and J usage is TRBJ1-5, with TRBD1 as a possible D gene (5 bases). The CDR3 length is 13 residues. The V end was cut by 2 bases, the J end by 11 bases, with 13 bases between. The germline V gene has CDR1 MDHEN and CDR2 SYDVKM. As DNA, the CDR3 is TGTGCCAGCAGTTTAGAAGGGACTAGGTCCCAGCATTTT. As protein: CASSLEGTRSQHF.

The chain has TRBV6-5 and TRBJ1-3; unclear D gene. Trimming pared 4 bases from V and 0 bases from J, leaving 10 bases between. Germline V CDR1 and CDR2: MNHEY, SVGAGI. The CDR3 has 15 residues. The CDR3 loop reads CASSFFSRSGNTIYF. DNA for the CDR3: TGTGCCAGCAGTTTCTTTTCACGCTCTGGAAACACCATATATTTT.

The V and J genes are TRBV19 and TRBJ2-3; TRBD2 matches at 9 bases. Germline values: CDR1 LNHDA, CDR2 SQIVND (reference sequence). The CDR3 totals 15 residues. The J segment lost 2 bases and the V segment lost 9 bases, leaving 9 bases of the junction unmatched. CDR3 sequence: CASTTSGNPTDTQYF. CDR3 DNA: TGTGCCAGCACGACTAGCGGCAACCCCACAGATACGCAGTATTTT.

The chain recombines TRBV10-3 with TRBJ1-2; the D is unclear. This CDR3 comprises 13 residues. V lost 3 bases, J lost 0 bases, and 5 bases lay in between. Looked up from germline, CDR1 is ENHRY and CDR2 is SYGVKD. The DNA of the CDR3 is TGTGCCATCAGTGACGGGACTAACTATGGCTACACCTTC. Encoded protein: CAISDGTNYGYTF.

This sequence joins TRBV11-1 and TRBJ2-7; 8 bases align to TRBD1. V dropped 5 bases and J dropped 3; count of bases not matched to a gene: 6. In germline, CDR1 is SGHAT, CDR2 FQDESV (reference sequence). This CDR3 is built from 14 residues. DNA for the CDR3: TGTGCCAGCAGCCCCTGGGACAGGAGCTACGAGCAGTACTTC. It translates to CASSPWDRSYEQYF.

The chain links TRBV2 to TRBJ1-1; the D is unclear. CDR3 length: 15 amino acids. V lost 7 bases, J lost 0 bases, and 15 bases lay in between. Germline-derived CDR1 and CDR2 are SNHLY and FYNNEI. CDR3 residues: CASTTLPGMNTEAFF. The DNA for the CDR3 is TGTGCCAGCACGACCCTCCCGGGCATGAACACTGAAGCTTTCTTT.

Only one count was recorded for this clone. CDR3 sequence (DNA): TGTGCCAGCTCGCAGGGACAGGGAGCGGCTGGAAACACCATATATTTT. This encodes CASSQGQGAAGNTIYF. The chain recombines TRBV18 with TRBJ1-3; 9 bases agree with TRBD1. V shed 6 bases, J shed 2 bases, and the junction held 8 bases outside the gene matches. There are 16 residues in the CDR3. CDR1 and CDR2 (germline): KGHSH, LQKENI.